The sequence of this T cell receptor beta chain was determined in a study of blood T cell repertoires in COVID-19. Study details: There were acute and convalescent COVID-19 samples, and they came from the United States, Italy and Spain.

This CDR3 region has 14 residues. J gave up 7 bases and V 3 bases, and 6 bases lay outside the gene matches. Germline assignment: CDR1 SQVTM and CDR2 ANQGSEA. Sequencing used immunoSEQ multiplex PCR; TCRdb keeps in-frame clones, though not all of them. The profile covers 250,000 to 300,000 clones, with about 91% appearing a single time and 6.9% taken by the ten largest. Sequencing used peripheral blood. The source of this sequence is a woman aged 25 to 39 who had recovered from COVID-19. The chain employs TRBV29-1 and TRBJ2-2; 9 bases align to TRBD1. CDR3 in DNA: TGCAGCGTTGACCCCGGGACAGGGCACGGGGAGCTGTTTTTT. It is translated as CSVDPGTGHGELFF.